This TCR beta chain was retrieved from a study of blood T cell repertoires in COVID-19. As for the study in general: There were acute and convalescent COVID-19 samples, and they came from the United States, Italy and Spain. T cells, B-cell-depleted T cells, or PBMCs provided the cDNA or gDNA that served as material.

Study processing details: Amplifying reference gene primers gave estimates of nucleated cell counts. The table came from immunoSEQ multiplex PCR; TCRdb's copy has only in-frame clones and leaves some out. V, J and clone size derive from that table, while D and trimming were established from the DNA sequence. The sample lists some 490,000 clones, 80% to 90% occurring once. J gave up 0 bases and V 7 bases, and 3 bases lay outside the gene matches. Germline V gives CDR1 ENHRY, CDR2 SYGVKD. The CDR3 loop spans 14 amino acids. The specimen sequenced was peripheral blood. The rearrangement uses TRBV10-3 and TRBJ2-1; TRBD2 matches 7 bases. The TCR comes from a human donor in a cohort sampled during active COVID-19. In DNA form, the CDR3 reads TGTGCCATCATGGGGGAGGGCTCCTACAATGAGCAGTTCTTC. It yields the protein CAIMGEGSYNEQFF.